This T cell receptor (beta chain) was identified in a study of blood T cell repertoires in COVID-19. Study background: The samples span acute and convalescent COVID-19 from the United States, Italy and Spain. PBMCs, B-cell-depleted T cells, or T cells provided the cDNA or gDNA that made up the material.

Germline CDR1 and CDR2: MDHEN and SYDVKM. The CDR3 spans 16 residues. Trimming removed 5 bases from V and 6 bases from J; junction bases left unmatched: 9. Seattle participants joined during active infection and were tracked over time. Original analysis: Estimation of nucleated cell counts relied on the amplification of reference gene primers. Profiled with immunoSEQ multiplex PCR; TCRdb holds only in-frame clones, not every one. The V and J calls and clone size come from that table; D and trimming were worked out from the DNA. This sample yields about 170,000 clones, of which roughly 86% are seen a single time; approximately 2.6% belongs to the top ten.

The chain couples TRBV28 to TRBJ2-3; 12 positions match TRBD2. The specimen sequenced was peripheral blood. The receptor's source is an elderly woman with COVID-19, enrolled during active disease. CDR3 loop: CASSLGTSGPWDTQYF. CDR3 DNA sequence: TGTGCCAGCAGTCTCGGGACTAGCGGGCCTTGGGATACGCAGTATTTT.